A selection of T cell receptor beta chains follows, all from one sample in a study of CD8 T cells in ankylosing spondylitis. TCRdb re-derived calls from the 5' RACE reads in MiXCR, one entry per CDR3 protein. This sample carries 300,000 to 350,000 distinct CDR3 sequences, approximately 14% of them seen once, and the ten largest clones take 1.1%. Specimen: blood, either unsorted or a sorted T cell fraction (not recorded which). The receptors originated from a male donor with ankylosing spondylitis or in good health (not recorded which). Each CDR3 is given with its conserved first and last residue. A D gene is named only where the DNA matches it firmly. Some rows have no size entry. The others give once, few or many, or a class for an expanded clone.

v_gene	abundance	d_gene	j_gene	CDR3aa	CDR3nt
TRBV4-2	-	-	TRBJ2-5	CASSHPGSPQETQYF	TGTGCCAGCAGCCACCCCGGAAGCCCTCAAGAGACCCAGTACTTC
TRBV18	few	-	TRBJ2-5	CASSPPSKETQYF	TGTGCCAGCTCACCGCCTAGTAAAGAGACCCAGTACTTC
TRBV12-3/TRBV12-4	-	TRBD2	TRBJ2-7	CASSSRLLAGRNEQYF	TGTGCCAGCAGTTCCCGCCTCCTAGCGGGAAGAAACGAGCAGTACTTC
TRBV10-3	-	-	TRBJ2-2	CAIRGDRTTGELFF	TGTGCCATCAGGGGCGACAGAACCACCGGGGAGCTGTTTTTT
TRBV5-1	-	TRBD2	TRBJ2-3	CASSLAGTSGGAADTQYF	TGCGCCAGCAGCTTGGCCGGGACTAGCGGGGGGGCCGCAGATACGCAGTATTTT
TRBV12-3/TRBV12-4	-	-	TRBJ2-1	CASTFFTGEQFF	TGTGCCAGCACTTTTTTCACGGGGGAGCAGTTCTTC
TRBV2	-	TRBD2	TRBJ2-5	CASRPGLGETQYF	TGTGCCAGCCGACCGGGACTAGGAGAGACCCAGTACTTC
TRBV27	-	-	TRBJ2-3	CASSLSRTHTRVTQYF	TGTGCCAGCAGTTTAAGCAGGACACACACCCGAGTTACGCAGTATTTT
TRBV29-1	few	-	TRBJ2-2	CSVGGGHGELFF	TGCAGCGTAGGTGGAGGTCACGGGGAGCTGTTTTTT
TRBV3-1	-	TRBD1	TRBJ2-4	CASTPGTGENIQYF	TGTGCCAGCACCCCCGGGACAGGAGAAAACATTCAGTACTTC
TRBV20-1	many	TRBD2	TRBJ2-2	CSAGSGSRTGELFF	TGCAGTGCTGGTAGCGGGAGTCGCACCGGGGAGCTGTTTTTT
TRBV12-3/TRBV12-4	few	-	TRBJ1-5	CASNSRGGNQPQHF	TGTGCCAGCAATTCTAGAGGGGGCAATCAGCCCCAGCATTTT
TRBV20-1	-	-	TRBJ1-1	CSARDAGYTEAFF	TGCAGTGCTAGGGACGCAGGGTACACTGAAGCTTTCTTT
TRBV20-1	few	TRBD1	TRBJ1-2	CSARGDRNYGYTF	TGCAGTGCTAGGGGGGACAGGAACTATGGCTACACCTTC
TRBV5-4	-	-	TRBJ2-2	CASSLGGASATGELFF	TGTGCCAGCAGCTTGGGGGGAGCTAGTGCGACCGGGGAGCTGTTTTTT
TRBV7-2	-	-	TRBJ1-1	CASSSDRRAFF	TGTGCCAGCAGCTCCGACAGGAGAGCTTTCTTT
TRBV6-1	-	TRBD1	TRBJ2-5	CASSATFQGALETQYF	TGTGCCAGCAGTGCAACCTTCCAGGGGGCTCTGGAGACCCAGTACTTC
TRBV5-1	many	-	TRBJ2-5	CASSLSGRAEETQYF	TGCGCCAGCAGCTTGTCTGGACGGGCAGAAGAGACCCAGTACTTC
TRBV10-3	few	-	TRBJ2-1	CAISPAEGYNEQFF	TGTGCCATCAGTCCAGCTGAGGGTTACAATGAGCAGTTCTTC
TRBV5-1	-	-	TRBJ1-1	CASNTRQLSNTEAFF	TGCGCCAGCAACACCCGACAGCTATCGAACACTGAAGCTTTCTTT
TRBV3-1	few	-	TRBJ2-2	CASTGNTGELFF	TGTGCCAGCACGGGTAACACCGGGGAGCTGTTTTTT
TRBV7-2	-	-	TRBJ2-7	CASSLGGPASYEQYF	TGTGCCAGCAGCTTGGGGGGGCCGGCCTCCTACGAGCAGTACTTC
TRBV5-1	few	-	TRBJ2-5	CASSPPRTAVEETQYF	TGCGCCAGCAGCCCGCCCCGGACGGCGGTGGAAGAGACCCAGTACTTC
TRBV2	-	TRBD1	TRBJ2-3	CASTAGTGTWDTQYF	TGTGCCAGCACCGCCGGGACAGGGACGTGGGATACGCAGTATTTT
TRBV12-3/TRBV12-4	many	-	TRBJ1-5	CASSWGGGQPQHF	TGTGCCAGCAGTTGGGGGGGGGGTCAGCCCCAGCATTTT
TRBV12-3/TRBV12-4	many	TRBD1	TRBJ2-3	CASSPDRGLSTDTQYF	TGTGCCAGCAGCCCAGACAGGGGGCTGAGCACAGATACGCAGTATTTT
TRBV5-1	few	-	TRBJ2-4	CASRPPGLDIQYF	TGCGCCAGCAGACCCCCAGGGTTGGACATTCAGTACTTC
TRBV9	many	-	TRBJ1-3	CASRGLGRNTIYF	TGTGCCAGCAGAGGGCTTGGAAGAAACACCATATATTTT
TRBV27	-	TRBD1	TRBJ2-7	CASSFRPRGTYEQYF	TGTGCCAGCAGTTTTCGCCCCAGGGGGACCTACGAGCAGTACTTC
TRBV29-1	many	-	TRBJ1-1	CSVGVSMNTEAFF	TGCAGCGTTGGGGTCAGCATGAACACTGAAGCTTTCTTT
TRBV27	few	-	TRBJ2-2	CASRAVGPGELFF	TGTGCCAGCAGAGCTGTTGGTCCCGGGGAGCTGTTTTTT
TRBV7-2	-	-	TRBJ1-3	CASSQNSVSGNTIYF	TGTGCCAGCAGCCAGAACAGCGTCTCTGGAAACACCATATATTTT
TRBV5-1	-	-	TRBJ2-7	CASSPGWWGALDEQYF	TGCGCCAGCAGCCCCGGTTGGTGGGGGGCGCTCGACGAGCAGTACTTC
TRBV10-3	few	TRBD1	TRBJ2-7	CAISLTGTGDYEQYF	TGTGCCATCAGTCTGACAGGGACAGGGGACTACGAGCAGTACTTC
TRBV14	many	-	TRBJ2-3	CASSQDLEGWDTQYF	TGTGCCAGCAGCCAAGACTTGGAAGGCTGGGATACGCAGTATTTT
TRBV4-2	few	-	TRBJ1-6	CASSQDQGTNSPLHF	TGTGCCAGCAGCCAAGATCAGGGGACTAATTCACCCCTCCACTTT
TRBV30	few	-	TRBJ1-1	CAWSAILGEAFF	TGTGCCTGGAGTGCCATATTGGGTGAAGCTTTCTTT
TRBV21-1	few	-	TRBJ2-5	CASRQARGPSTQETQYF	TGTGCCAGCAGGCAAGCGAGAGGACCTAGTACCCAAGAGACCCAGTACTTC
TRBV18	few	-	TRBJ2-5	CASSPRVGSETQYF	TGTGCCAGCTCACCACGCGTCGGTTCGGAGACCCAGTACTTC
TRBV9	-	TRBD1	TRBJ1-2	CASSPRTGIGGYTF	TGTGCCAGCAGCCCACGGACAGGGATTGGCGGCTACACCTTC